This T cell receptor beta chain was sequenced in a study of CD8 T cells in ankylosing spondylitis. Comment on this clonotype: Its cognate antigen is unknown.

Libraries for TCR beta were made by quantitative 5'-RACE with molecular barcodes. Each CDR3 protein is one row after TCRdb ran MiXCR on the 5' RACE reads. The table has about 450,000 distinct CDR3 sequences, roughly a quarter seen once; the top ten hold about 0.92%. Study-wide points: Significant enrichment of disease-linked clones was reportedly seen in matched ankylosing spondylitis synovial fluid. Prior work had noted some motif variants in reactive arthritis blood and synovial fluid. What seemed typical of ankylosing spondylitis blood was a TCR beta motif built from roughly eight highly homologous variants.

The CDR3 extends over 12 amino acids. Trimming took off 4 bases at V and 6 bases at J, with 9 bases between the two ends. Germline CDR1 and CDR2: DFQATT and SNEGSKA (reference sequence). The sequence derives from a male donor with ankylosing spondylitis. V is TRBV20-1 and J is TRBJ2-2; the D gene is possibly TRBD1 (5 bases). Input material: blood, either unsorted or a sorted T cell fraction (not recorded which). CDR3: CSATTGSGELFF. The CDR3, as DNA: TGCAGTGCTACTACAGGATCCGGGGAGCTGTTTTTT.